This paragraph covers one T cell receptor (beta chain) sequence. The CDR3 extends over 15 amino acids. Germline CDR1 and CDR2: MDHEN and SYDVKM. V was clipped by 6 bases and J by 2 bases; unmatched bases: 8. The sample originates from a study of Ad26.COV2.S vaccination and SARS-CoV-2 variants. Regarding treatment: about 20 received Ad26.COV2.S at low or high dose, single or two shots; about 5 received placebo; per-sample allocation not given. The study sampled participants on day 63 after the first vaccine or placebo injection. Assay used: immunoSEQ multiplex PCR; TCRdb lists only in-frame clones, some missing. The sample holds 430,000 or so clones; approximately 90% are singletons and the top ten take 12%.

The source was peripheral blood, collected in a trial of Ad26.COV2.S vaccine versus placebo. V usage is TRBV28 and J usage is TRBJ2-7; 9 bases line up with TRBD1. This sequence originates from a person aged 18-60 years who received the Ad26.COV2.S COVID-19 vaccine or a placebo. The CDR3 protein is CASSRIGTGPYEQYF. For the CDR3, the DNA is TGTGCCAGCAGCCGTATCGGGACAGGGCCCTACGAGCAGTACTTC.